Described below is a single T cell receptor (beta chain) sequence and its context. As yet, its antigen is unknown. Germline V gives CDR1 WNHNN, CDR2 SYGVQD (reference sequence). The CDR3 extends over 13 amino acids. With the 5' RACE reads reprocessed, TCRdb shows one record per CDR3 protein and no DNA. The repertoire shows about 460,000 distinct CDR3 sequences; the top ten hold under 1.5%. The sample is drawn from a study of T cells expressing NK-cell markers. Looking at the study overall: Sorted CD3+CD56-NKG2C+, CD3+CD56+NKG2C- and CD3+CD56+NKG2C+ T cells were the source of the TCR beta repertoires. HCMV seropositivity marked most of the eight sequenced donors; one was seronegative.

The study's findings and limits: Dominant NKG2C+ clonotypes in a handful of donors made up 1.0-7.0% of CD8+ T cells.

The receptor was derived from a woman between 45 and 60 years old in good health. Sequences were obtained from blood T cells: a sorted CD56 or NKG2C T cell subset, CD4+ or CD8+ T cells, or bulk PBMC T cells (not recorded which). The chain combines TRBV10-1 with TRBJ1-5. CDR3 sequence: CASSESYNQPQHF.